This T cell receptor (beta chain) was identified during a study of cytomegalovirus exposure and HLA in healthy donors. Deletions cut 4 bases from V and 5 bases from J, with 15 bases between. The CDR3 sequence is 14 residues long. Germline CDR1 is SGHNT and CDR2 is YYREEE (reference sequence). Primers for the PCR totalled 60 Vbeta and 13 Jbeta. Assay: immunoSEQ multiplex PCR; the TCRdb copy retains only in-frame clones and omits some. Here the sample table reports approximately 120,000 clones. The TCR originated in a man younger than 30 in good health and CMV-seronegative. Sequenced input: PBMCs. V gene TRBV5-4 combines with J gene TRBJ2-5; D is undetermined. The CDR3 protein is CASSPTIGRETQYF. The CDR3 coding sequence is TGTGCCAGCAGCCCCACGATCGGTCGGGAGACCCAGTACTTC. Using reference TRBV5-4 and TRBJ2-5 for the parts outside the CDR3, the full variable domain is ETGVTQSPTHLIKTRGQQVTLRCSSQSGHNTVSWYQQALGQGPQFIFQYYREEENGRGNFPPRFSGLQFPNYSSELNVNALELDDSALYLCASSPTIGRETQYFGPGTRLLVL.